The sequence of this T cell receptor beta chain was determined in a study of neurological immune-mediated disorders. Time point specified: technical triplicate 2. This clonotype was found many times. This CDR3 has 10 residues. TCRdb called the 5' RACE reads again in MiXCR, with one record for every CDR3 protein. The sample records more than 30,000 distinct CDR3 sequences, about an eighth being singletons. This chain uses TRBV21-1 with TRBJ1-5. TRBV21-1 is noted as a pseudogene. Source material: CD4+ T cells from blood. This receptor was identified in a female donor with HTLV-1-associated myelopathy (HAM/TSP). The CDR3 region has the DNA TGTGCCATCAGGGATCAGCCCCAGCATTTT. Translation gives CAIRDQPQHF.